Presented here are 32 T cell receptor beta chains from one specimen sequenced in a study of OX40 agonist ivuxolimab in advanced cancers. The assay was immunoSEQ multiplex PCR, and TCRdb's table has in-frame clones only and misses some. The sample lists about 48,000 clones, 88% seen once, with about 56% in the top ten. Sequenced here: CD4+ or CD8+ T cells sorted from blood, sampled in a trial of the OX40 agonist ivuxolimab. The receptors were gathered from an adult with an advanced solid tumor such as melanoma, head and neck, liver or kidney cancer.

V gene TRBV6-1 combines with J gene TRBJ2-7, with D maybe TRBD2 (6 bases). Germline CDR1 reads MNHNS; CDR2 reads SASEGT. The CDR3 contains 15 residues. Trimming took off 4 bases at V and 12 bases at J, with 25 bases between the two ends. This chain's CDR3 is CASSVTGTFPYDRYF. The CDR3 coding sequence is TGTGCCAGCAGTGTCACCGGGACTTTCCCTTACGATAGGTACTTC.

The chain joins TRBV7-9 to TRBJ1-4, with 7 bases that match TRBD1. Trimming removed 5 bases from V and 4 bases from J; junction bases left unmatched: 4. Germline-derived CDR1 and CDR2 are SEHNR and FQNEAQ (reference sequence). The CDR3 has 14 residues. The CDR3 here is CASSGGQFNEKLFF. The CDR3 coding sequence is TGTGCCAGCAGCGGGGGACAGTTTAATGAAAAACTGTTTTTT.

V is TRBV6-6 and J is TRBJ1-5; no firm D call. The CDR3 runs to 13 residues. The V end lost 7 bases, the J end lost 0 bases, and 7 bases lay between the germline ends. CDR1 and CDR2 from the germline V gene are MNHNY and SVGAGI (reference sequence). The CDR3 reads CASNMNSNQPQHF. As DNA, the CDR3 is TGTGCCAGCAATATGAATAGCAATCAGCCCCAGCATTTT.

The chain employs TRBV10-3 and TRBJ2-7; the D gene is possibly TRBD1 (6 bases). The CDR3 is made up of 12 amino acids. Trimming took off 3 bases at V and 4 bases at J, with 7 bases between the two ends. CDR1 ENHRY and CDR2 SYGVKD come from the germline V gene. The CDR3 DNA reads as TGTGCCATCAGTGAACAGGGTTACGAGCAGTACTTC. It codes for CAISEQGYEQYF.

The chain recombines TRBV30 with TRBJ1-2, with 7 bases matching TRBD1. CDR1 is GTSNPN and CDR2 is SVGIG in the germline V gene (reference sequence). The CDR3 has 11 residues. Trimming cost V 3 bases and J 8 bases; bases outside gene matches: 3. The CDR3 region is CAWSLTGGYTF. The CDR3, as DNA: TGTGCCTGGAGCCTGACAGGGGGCTACACCTTC.

The chain couples TRBV28 to TRBJ2-5, with D perhaps TRBD2 (6 bases). The J call could be wrong; TRBJ2-7 is a better fit for the DNA end. Per the germline V gene, CDR1 is MDHEN and CDR2 is SYDVKM. There are 13 residues in the CDR3. CDR3 amino acids: CASSLRTNYEQYF. DNA for the CDR3: TGTGCCAGCAGTTTACGGACTAACTACGAGCAGTACTTC.

The rearrangement links TRBV5-1 to TRBJ2-1; D perhaps matches TRBD2 (6 bases). In germline, CDR1 is SGHRS, CDR2 YFSETQ. The CDR3 extends over 15 amino acids. V was pared by 4 bases and J by 4 bases, with 15 bases between. The CDR3 DNA reads as TGCGCCAGCAGCCCATCTACCGGGACTTACAATGAGCAGTTCTTC. This sequence encodes CASSPSTGTYNEQFF.

This clone was recorded only once. The chain recombines TRBV19 with TRBJ1-1; 11 bases line up with TRBD1. J gave up 7 bases and V 6 bases, and 10 bases lay outside the gene matches. The germline V gene encodes CDR1 LNHDA and CDR2 SQIVND (reference sequence). The CDR3 spans 15 residues. CDR3 sequence: CASSLPGQGVVEAFF. CDR3 bases: TGTGCCAGTAGCTTACCGGGACAGGGGGTTGTTGAAGCTTTCTTT.

The J gene is TRBJ2-3, the V gene TRBV19; no definite D call. The V and J ends lost 5 bases and 0 bases respectively, with 3 bases between them. Looked up from germline, CDR1 is LNHDA and CDR2 is SQIVND (reference sequence). This CDR3 is built from 12 residues. The CDR3: CASSQSTDTQYF. The CDR3 bases are TGTGCCAGTAGTCAAAGCACAGATACGCAGTATTTT.

V usage is TRBV5-4 and J usage is TRBJ2-1; D gene unclear. The germline V and J ends were trimmed by 0 bases and 5 bases, with 21 bases remaining between them. Germline lookup yields CDR1 SGHNT and CDR2 YYREEE (reference sequence). The CDR3 runs 18 residues. This CDR3 is CASSLDVDAFAKDNEQFF. The DNA of the CDR3 is TGTGCCAGCAGCTTGGACGTAGATGCCTTTGCGAAGGACAATGAGCAGTTCTTC.

The rearrangement joins TRBV5-6 to TRBJ2-5, with a possible D match to TRBD1 (6 bases). Germline V gene sequence: CDR1 SGHDT, CDR2 YYEEEE. Trimming shortened V by 1 base and J by 1 base, and 8 bases separated the two germline ends. The CDR3 is 14 residues long. The CDR3 DNA follows: TGTGCCAGCAGCTTGACAGGGACCCAAGAGACCCAGTACTTC. Translating gives CASSLTGTQETQYF.

J is TRBJ1-3 and V is TRBV7-6; D not resolved. The CDR3 sequence is 17 residues long. V lost 1 base, J lost 0 bases, and 13 bases lay in between. Germline V gene lookup returns CDR1 SGHVS and CDR2 FNYEAQ. DNA for the CDR3: TGTGCCAGCAGCTTAGACCCCCCACAGTACTCTGGAAACACCATATATTTT. This sequence encodes CASSLDPPQYSGNTIYF.

The count of this clone is one. The V and J genes are TRBV5-6 and TRBJ2-5, with D perhaps TRBD1 (6 bases). The CDR3 length is 14 residues. Trimming cost V 2 bases and J 2 bases, with 10 bases left between them. Germline assignment: CDR1 SGHDT and CDR2 YYEEEE. DNA for the CDR3: TGTGCCAGCAGCTTTTCTGGACAGCAAGAGACCCAGTACTTC. Translating it yields CASSFSGQQETQYF.

This clone is a singleton in its sample. The chain carries TRBV10-2 and TRBJ2-5; D is ambiguous. CDR1 is WSHSY, CDR2 SAAADI, per germline. V was trimmed by 6 bases and J by 3 bases, leaving 11 bases between them. This CDR3 is built from 13 residues. The CDR3 bases are TGCGCCAGCAGCCAAATTATGGAAGAGACCCAGTACTTC. This encodes CASSQIMEETQYF.

The V call is TRBV5-1, the J call TRBJ2-3; D unclear. Germline V CDR1 and CDR2: SGHRS, YFSETQ. V dropped 5 bases and J dropped 4 bases, with 11 bases sitting between them. CDR3 length equals 13 residues. This CDR3 is CASRYFRADTQYF. CDR3 coding DNA: TGCGCCAGCAGATACTTCCGGGCAGATACGCAGTATTTT.

This chain uses TRBV6-6 with TRBJ2-4; no clear D gene. V was pared by 4 bases and J by 8 bases, with 15 bases between. In germline, CDR1 is MNHNY, CDR2 SVGAGI (reference sequence). The CDR3 loop spans 14 amino acids. CDR3 loop: CASSWHSPQDIQYF. In DNA form, the CDR3 reads TGTGCCAGCAGTTGGCACTCGCCACAAGACATTCAGTACTTC.

This clone has only one observation. This sequence joins TRBV7-8 and TRBJ2-3; D is unresolved. CDR1 is SGHVS and CDR2 is FQNEAQ in the germline V gene. With 1 base removed from V and 5 bases from J, the gap between germline ends came to 7 bases. The CDR3 contains 13 residues. DNA of the CDR3: TGTGCCAGCAGCTTAGGGAGTGAAGATACGCAGTATTTT. This encodes CASSLGSEDTQYF.

This chain joins TRBV30 and TRBJ1-1, with unresolved D. The CDR3 loop spans 12 amino acids. V dropped 1 base and J dropped 6 bases, with 9 bases sitting between them. CDR1 and CDR2 (germline): GTSNPN, SVGIG (reference sequence). CDR3 sequence: CAWSGQAAEAFF. In DNA, the CDR3 is TGTGCCTGGAGTGGGCAGGCTGCTGAAGCTTTCTTT.

The rearrangement uses TRBV6-1 and TRBJ1-5; D call uncertain. Germline V CDR1 and CDR2: MNHNS, SASEGT. The V end was cut by 3 bases, the J end by 0 bases, with 6 bases between. There are 14 residues in the CDR3. The CDR3 DNA follows: TGTGCCAGCAGTGAGGGGTATAGCAATCAGCCCCAGCATTTT. It yields the protein CASSEGYSNQPQHF.

The count of this clone is one. This rearrangement joins TRBV6-5 to TRBJ2-7; possibly TRBD2 for D (5 bases). The germline V gene has CDR1 MNHEY and CDR2 SVGAGI. V was cut by 4 bases and J by 5 bases, with 9 bases left in between. The CDR3 is 12 residues long. CDR3 residues: CASSSPGDEQYF. The CDR3 DNA is TGTGCCAGCAGTTCCCCCGGGGACGAGCAGTACTTC.

Only a few counts were recorded for this clone. The chain uses TRBV5-4 and TRBJ1-2; TRBD1 aligns across 8 bases. This CDR3 region has 14 residues. The J segment lost 7 bases and the V segment lost 1 base, leaving 6 bases of the junction unmatched. From germline, CDR1 is SGHNT and CDR2 YYREEE (reference sequence). The CDR3 nucleotides are TGTGCCAGCAGCTTGTCGCAGGGGGCGAGTGGCTACACCTTC. Encoded protein: CASSLSQGASGYTF.

The count of this clone is one. J is TRBJ2-7 and V is TRBV5-1; D is uncertain. From germline, CDR1 is SGHRS and CDR2 YFSETQ. This CDR3 is built from 11 residues. V shed 4 bases and J shed 2 bases, with 4 bases lying between them. CDR3 amino acids: CASSLPYEQYF. CDR3 in DNA: TGCGCCAGCAGCCTTCCCTACGAGCAGTACTTC.

The chain has TRBV11-2 and TRBJ2-4; 9 bases align to TRBD1. V shed 6 bases and J 2 bases; nucleotides not matched to a gene: 5. The CDR3 sequence is 15 residues long. CDR1 is SGHAT, CDR2 FQNNGV, per germline. DNA for the CDR3: TGTGCCAGCAGTCGGGACAGGGCAACCAAAAACATTCAGTACTTC. It encodes CASSRDRATKNIQYF. The full variable domain, completed using reference TRBV11-2 and TRBJ2-4, is EAGVAQSPRYKIIEKRQSVAFWCNPISGHATLYWYQQILGQGPKLLIQFQNNGVVDDSQLPKDRFSAERLKGVDSTLKIQPAKLEDSAVYLCASSRDRATKNIQYFGAGTRLSVL.

The chain uses TRBV11-3 and TRBJ2-7; no clear D. The CDR3 is made up of 12 amino acids. V was trimmed by 4 bases and J by 5 bases, leaving 9 bases between them. Germline V lookup: CDR1 SGHNT, CDR2 YENEEA. CDR3 residues: CASSWGPNEQYF. The CDR3 DNA is TGTGCCAGCAGCTGGGGTCCCAACGAGCAGTACTTC.

This clone has more than one count but fewer than ten. This chain uses TRBV15 with TRBJ1-2; the D gene is possibly TRBD1 (5 bases). CDR3 length equals 15 residues. With 0 bases removed from V and 5 bases from J, the gap between germline ends came to 13 bases. CDR1 is LNHNV, CDR2 YYDKDF, per germline (reference sequence). Here the CDR3 reads CATSREGTANYGYTF. The CDR3 bases are TGTGCCACCAGCAGAGAGGGGACGGCCAATTATGGCTACACCTTC.

The chain is built from TRBV2 and TRBJ2-7; D may be TRBD1 (6 bases). The ends were cut back, 8 bases at V and 3 bases at J, with 11 bases in the middle. Looked up from germline, CDR1 is SNHLY and CDR2 is FYNNEI. This CDR3 contains 12 residues. CDR3 sequence (DNA): TGTGCCAGCCGAGGACAGAGCTACGAGCAGTACTTC. It translates to CASRGQSYEQYF.

The chain uses TRBV10-3 and TRBJ2-7; weak D call: TRBD1 (6 bases). Trimming shortened V by 7 bases and J by 4 bases, and 14 bases separated the two germline ends. From germline, CDR1 is ENHRY and CDR2 SYGVKD. The CDR3 is made up of 13 amino acids. Here the CDR3 DNA reads TGTGCCATCAAGGACAGCCCAGATTACGAGCAGTACTTC. Amino acids: CAIKDSPDYEQYF.

J is TRBJ1-5 and V is TRBV5-6; D is ambiguous. The CDR3 is 14 residues long. The ends were cut back, 1 base at V and 1 base at J, with 6 bases in the middle. Germline V gene lookup returns CDR1 SGHDT and CDR2 YYEEEE. CDR3 amino acids: CASSLWRSNQPQHF. CDR3 bases: TGTGCCAGCAGCTTGTGGCGGAGCAATCAGCCCCAGCATTTT. The full variable domain, completed using reference TRBV5-6 and TRBJ1-5, is DAGVTQSPTHLIKTRGQQVTLRCSPKSGHDTVSWYQQALGQGPQFIFQYYEEEERQRGNFPDRFSGHQFPNYSSELNVNALLLGDSALYLCASSLWRSNQPQHFGDGTRLSIL.

The rearrangement joins TRBV4-2 to TRBJ2-7, with no clear D. V was clipped by 0 bases and J by 0 bases, with 12 bases between them. The CDR3 extends over 16 amino acids. Germline-derived CDR1 and CDR2 are LGHNA and YNFKEQ. CDR3 coding DNA: TGTGCCAGCAGCCAAGAGGCTAGACTCCGCTCCTACGAGCAGTACTTC. Translation gives CASSQEARLRSYEQYF.

The J gene is TRBJ2-5, the V gene TRBV19, with D possibly being TRBD1 (6 bases). The CDR3 is made up of 14 amino acids. V gave up 5 bases and J gave up 2 bases, with 12 bases separating them. In germline, CDR1 is LNHDA, CDR2 SQIVND (reference sequence). The CDR3 nucleotides read TGTGCCAGTAGTCCGCGGACAGCTCAAGAGACCCAGTACTTC. Translated, it gives CASSPRTAQETQYF.

The table lists this clone with many counts. The rearrangement joins TRBV4-1 to TRBJ2-4, with 12 bases aligning to TRBD2. Per germline, CDR1 MGHRA and CDR2 YSYEKL. The CDR3 totals 15 residues. V lost 4 bases to trimming and J lost 4 bases; unmatched junction nucleotides: 2. This chain's CDR3 is CASSPGLAGKNIQYF. CDR3 nucleotides: TGCGCCAGCAGCCCCGGACTAGCGGGGAAAAACATTCAGTACTTC.

This chain joins TRBV7-9 and TRBJ2-7; 10 bases are a match to TRBD2. The CDR3 is 15 amino acids. The trim removed 5 bases at V and 3 bases at J, leaving 7 bases unmatched. Per the germline V gene, CDR1 is SEHNR and CDR2 is FQNEAQ (reference sequence). The CDR3 loop is CASSKGTSVFYEQYF. CDR3 in DNA: TGTGCCAGCAGCAAGGGGACTAGCGTCTTCTACGAGCAGTACTTC. Supplemented by reference TRBV7-9 and TRBJ2-7, the full variable domain reads DTGVSQNPRHKITKRGQNVTFRCDPISEHNRLYWYRQTLGQGPEFLTYFQNEAQLEKSRLLSDRFSAERPKGSFSTLEIQRTEQGDSAMYLCASSKGTSVFYEQYFGPGTRLTVT.